This entry is about one T cell receptor (beta chain). Its antigen is unidentified. Trimming at V came to 5 bases and at J to 0 bases, leaving 5 bases not matched to a gene. This CDR3 spans 16 amino acids. CDR1 is SGHRS and CDR2 is YFSETQ in the germline V gene. Sequenced by immunoSEQ multiplex PCR; TCRdb stores in-frame clones only, minus some. The sample consists of 95,000 to 110,000 clones, roughly nine tenths of them appearing once. These data originate in a study of T cell responses to AZD1222 COVID-19 vaccine. Study-level findings and limits: Spike-specific TCR breadth and depth rose after two AZD1222 doses. Targets within unmutated variant regions were reportedly found for nearly half of spike-specific TCRs. Repertoires were obtained solely post-peak T cell response.

The chain employs TRBV5-1 and TRBJ1-3; 10 bases line up with TRBD1. This TCR derives from an adult in good health. Sequenced material: peripheral blood, taken on day 0 of AZD1222 vaccination. The CDR3 DNA follows: TGCGCCAGCAGGGGTGGGACAGGGGACTCTGGAAACACCATATATTTT. This encodes CASRGGTGDSGNTIYF.